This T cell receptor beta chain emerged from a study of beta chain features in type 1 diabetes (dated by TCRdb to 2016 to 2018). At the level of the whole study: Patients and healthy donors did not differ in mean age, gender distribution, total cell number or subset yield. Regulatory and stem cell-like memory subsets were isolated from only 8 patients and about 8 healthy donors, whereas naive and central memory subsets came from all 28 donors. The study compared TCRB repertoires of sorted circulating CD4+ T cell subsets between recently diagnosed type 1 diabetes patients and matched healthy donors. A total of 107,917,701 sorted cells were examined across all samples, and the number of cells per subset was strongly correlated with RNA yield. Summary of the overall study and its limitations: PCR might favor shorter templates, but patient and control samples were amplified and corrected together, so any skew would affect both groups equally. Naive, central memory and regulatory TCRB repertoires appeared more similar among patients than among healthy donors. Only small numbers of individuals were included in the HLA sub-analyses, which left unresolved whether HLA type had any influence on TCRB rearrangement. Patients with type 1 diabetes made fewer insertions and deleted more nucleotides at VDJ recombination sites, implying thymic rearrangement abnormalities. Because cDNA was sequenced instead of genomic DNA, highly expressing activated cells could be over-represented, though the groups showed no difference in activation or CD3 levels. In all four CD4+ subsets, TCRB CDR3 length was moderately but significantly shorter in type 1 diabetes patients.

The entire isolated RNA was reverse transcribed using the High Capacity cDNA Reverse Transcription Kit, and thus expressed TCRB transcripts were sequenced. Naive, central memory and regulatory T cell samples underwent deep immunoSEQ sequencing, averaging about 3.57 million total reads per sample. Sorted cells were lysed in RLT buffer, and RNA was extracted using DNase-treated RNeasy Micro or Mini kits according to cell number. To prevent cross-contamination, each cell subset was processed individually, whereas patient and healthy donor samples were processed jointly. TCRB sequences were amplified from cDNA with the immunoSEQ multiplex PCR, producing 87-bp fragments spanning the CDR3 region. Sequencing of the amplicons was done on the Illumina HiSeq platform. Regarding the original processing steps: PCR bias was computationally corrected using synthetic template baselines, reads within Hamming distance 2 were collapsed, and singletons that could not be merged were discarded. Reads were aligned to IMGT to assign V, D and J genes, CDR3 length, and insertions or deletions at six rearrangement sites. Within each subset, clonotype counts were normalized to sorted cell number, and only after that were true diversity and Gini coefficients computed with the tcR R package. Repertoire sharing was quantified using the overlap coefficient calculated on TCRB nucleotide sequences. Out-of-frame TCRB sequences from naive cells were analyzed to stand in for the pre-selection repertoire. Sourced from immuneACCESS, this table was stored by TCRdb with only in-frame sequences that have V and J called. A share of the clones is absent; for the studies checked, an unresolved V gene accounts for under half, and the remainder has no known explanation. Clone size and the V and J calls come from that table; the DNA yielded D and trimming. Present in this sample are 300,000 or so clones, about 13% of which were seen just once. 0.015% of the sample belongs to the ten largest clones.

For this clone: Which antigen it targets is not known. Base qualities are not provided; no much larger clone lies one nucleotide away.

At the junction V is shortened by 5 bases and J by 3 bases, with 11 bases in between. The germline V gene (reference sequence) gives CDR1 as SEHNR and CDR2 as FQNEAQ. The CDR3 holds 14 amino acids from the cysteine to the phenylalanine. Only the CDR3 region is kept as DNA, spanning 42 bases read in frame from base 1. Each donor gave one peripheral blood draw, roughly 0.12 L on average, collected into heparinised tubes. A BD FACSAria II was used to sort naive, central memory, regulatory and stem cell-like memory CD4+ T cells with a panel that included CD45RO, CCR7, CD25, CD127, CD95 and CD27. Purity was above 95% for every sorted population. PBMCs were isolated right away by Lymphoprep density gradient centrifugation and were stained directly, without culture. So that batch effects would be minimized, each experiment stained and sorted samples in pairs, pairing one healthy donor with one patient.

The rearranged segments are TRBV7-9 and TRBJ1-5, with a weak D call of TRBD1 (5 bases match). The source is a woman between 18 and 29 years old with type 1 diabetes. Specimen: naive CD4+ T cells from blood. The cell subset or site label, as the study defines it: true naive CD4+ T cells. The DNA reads TGTGCCAGCAGCCCTGTAGGGGTCAATCAGCCCCAGCATTTT. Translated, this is CASSPVGVNQPQHF.